This T cell receptor (beta chain) was documented in a study of T-cell memory formation after mild COVID-19. Study as a whole: Clusters of TCRs were largely donor specific.

Study-wide results and limits: Pre-infection memory harbored some responding clones, suggesting cross-reactive memory joined. SARS-CoV-2 specificity was not confirmed for second-wave clones peaking on day 37.

This clonotype was counted at least ten times. The antigen remains undetermined. Each CDR3 protein gets one entry after TCRdb re-called the 5' RACE reads with MiXCR. The table has 45,000 to 55,000 distinct CDR3 sequences, around 9.7% seen once. The receptor's source is an adult woman who had mild COVID-19 (a few samples of this study predate the infection). Cell type and time point are not known. Sequenced: PBMCs or a T cell subset sorted from them (not recorded which).

The CDR3 region is CASSLDLAGGENNEQFF. CDR3 sequence (DNA): TGTGCCAGCAGCTTAGATTTAGCGGGAGGGGAAAACAATGAGCAGTTCTTC. The chain uses TRBV7-6 and TRBJ2-1, with 11 bases identical to TRBD2. V shed 1 base, J shed 5 bases, and the junction held 7 bases outside the gene matches. The germline V gene encodes CDR1 SGHVS and CDR2 FNYEAQ. CDR3 length: 17 amino acids.